A selection of T cell receptor beta chains follows, all from one sample in a study of CD8+ T cells in alopecia areata. Assay used: immunoSEQ multiplex PCR; TCRdb lists only in-frame clones, some missing. The table lists approximately 180,000 clones, just under 60% of them singletons. The sample here was CD4+ T cells sorted from blood, taken at week 0. These receptors all stem from a human donor with alopecia areata. Both conserved end residues are part of each CDR3. D genes are given only for firm matches. Clone size is shown for a subset of rows, as once, few, many or a class of expanded clone.

abundance	v_gene	j_gene	d_gene	CDR3nt	CDR3aa
once	TRBV6-5	TRBJ1-4	TRBD1	TGTGCCAGCAGTTCCAGGACAGGCGCAGAGGAAAAACTGTTTTTT	CASSSRTGAEEKLFF
few	TRBV5-1	TRBJ2-5	.	TGCGCCAGCAGCTTCGGAGATCCGGGGACCCAGTACTTC	CASSFGDPGTQYF
.	TRBV30	TRBJ1-6	.	TGTGCCTGGAGGCCCCTTAGGACAGCCTATAATTCACCCCTCCACTTT	CAWRPLRTAYNSPLHF
once	TRBV7-3	TRBJ2-1	.	TGTGCCAGCACCCGGGCGGGGAGCTCCTACAATGAGCAGTTCTTC	CASTRAGSSYNEQFF
.	TRBV27	TRBJ1-2	TRBD1	TGTGCCAGCAGTCCCTCGGAGACAGGGGGAGACGGCTACACCTTC	CASSPSETGGDGYTF
.	TRBV5-4	TRBJ1-3	TRBD1	TGTGCCAGCAGCAAGGGACATAGGGGGCGTTTGGAGGGAAACACCATATATTTT	CASSKGHRGRLEGNTIYF
.	TRBV6-5	TRBJ1-4	TRBD1	TGTGCCAGTCGGACAGGGCCGCAGGAAAAACTGTTTTTT	CASRTGPQEKLFF
few	TRBV29-1	TRBJ2-3	.	TGCAGCGTTGGTGGGGGAACTCCGAGCACAGATACGCAGTATTTT	CSVGGGTPSTDTQYF
few	TRBV14	TRBJ1-2	.	TGTGCCAGCAGCCAAGATAGGCGCAGAGGGTTTGATGGCTACACCTTC	CASSQDRRRGFDGYTF
few	TRBV30	TRBJ1-2	.	TGTGCCTGGAGTGTACAGGTTTATGGCTACACCTTC	CAWSVQVYGYTF
few	TRBV29-1	TRBJ2-5	TRBD2	TGCAGCGTCTCCGGGACTAGCGGCGGAGAGACCCAGTACTTC	CSVSGTSGGETQYF
.	TRBV29-1	TRBJ1-1	.	TGCAGCGTGGCCAGGGGAAACACTGAAGCTTTCTTT	CSVARGNTEAFF
.	TRBV29-1	TRBJ2-4	.	TGCAGCGTTGAGGGGCAGTCTAAAAACATTCAGTACTTC	CSVEGQSKNIQYF
once	TRBV6-6	TRBJ2-3	.	TGTGCCAGCAGCCGGGGCGGTGGTGGTACGCAGTATTTT	CASSRGGGGTQYF
.	TRBV29-1	TRBJ2-5	.	TGCAGCGTTGATCCGGGACAAGAGACCCAGTACTTC	CSVDPGQETQYF
.	TRBV5-1	TRBJ2-1	.	TGCGCCAGCAGCTTGGCATGGGACGCCGGACGGTACAATGAGCAGTTCTTC	CASSLAWDAGRYNEQFF
few	TRBV4-2	TRBJ2-1	.	TGTGCCAGCAGCCAAGGTGTAGCCTCGATCAATGAGCAGTTCTTC	CASSQGVASINEQFF
.	TRBV25-1	TRBJ1-6	TRBD1	TGTGCCAGCAGTGAACGACAGGGGAATTCACCCCTCCACTTT	CASSERQGNSPLHF
.	TRBV7-2	TRBJ2-7	.	TGTGCCAGCAGCTTAATGTCAGGGGAAGGCTACGAGCAGTACTTC	CASSLMSGEGYEQYF
.	TRBV30	TRBJ1-4	.	TGTGCCTGGACTGGGCAGCTTAATGAAAAACTGTTTTTT	CAWTGQLNEKLFF
.	TRBV29-1	TRBJ1-2	.	TGCAGCGTTGAAATGGGTTATGGCTACACCTTC	CSVEMGYGYTF
.	TRBV4-2	TRBJ2-5	TRBD1	TGTGCCAGCAGCCACCAACAGGGGGCTGAAGAGACCCAGTACTTC	CASSHQQGAEETQYF
.	TRBV7-2	TRBJ1-5	TRBD1	TGTGCCAGCAGCCTGGGACAGATCCAGCCCCAGCATTTT	CASSLGQIQPQHF
few	TRBV7-8	TRBJ1-5	.	TGTGCCAGCAGCTTCGGGGCAGCCAATCAGCCCCAGCATTTT	CASSFGAANQPQHF
.	TRBV6-6	TRBJ2-7	.	TGTGCCAGCAGTTATATGGCAGCTTCCTACGAGCAGTACTTC	CASSYMAASYEQYF
few	TRBV6-5	TRBJ1-5	.	TGTGCCAGCAGTCGCGGGACGGGCCTTGGTCAGCCCCAGCATTTT	CASSRGTGLGQPQHF
many	TRBV15	TRBJ2-5	TRBD2	TGTGCCACCAGCGGCCGGGGGGGCCTTGAGACCCAGTACTTC	CATSGRGGLETQYF
few	TRBV25-1	TRBJ2-7	TRBD1	TGTGCCAGCAGTGAATTCACAGGGGGCCTTGGCGAGCAGTACTTC	CASSEFTGGLGEQYF
few	TRBV27	TRBJ2-7	TRBD1	TGTGCCAGCAGTTTGGTTGCCGGGACAGGGGTCGGCGAGCAGTACTTC	CASSLVAGTGVGEQYF
.	TRBV27	TRBJ2-7	.	TGTGCCAGCAGTCTCGCTTACGGACAGCCAAGAGGGCAGTACTTC	CASSLAYGQPRGQYF
.	TRBV30	TRBJ1-1	.	TGTGCCTGGAAAAACAGGGTTACGAACACTGAAGCTTTCTTT	CAWKNRVTNTEAFF
.	TRBV27	TRBJ1-5	.	TGTGCCAGCAGTTCGGGGCAGCCCCAGCATTTT	CASSSGQPQHF
few	TRBV30	TRBJ2-3	.	TGTGCCTACTCACCTGGGGATACGCAGTATTTT	CAYSPGDTQYF
once	TRBV18	TRBJ2-4	.	TGTGCCAGCTCACCGCCGGGGGCGGACACTCAGTACTTC	CASSPPGADTQYF
.	TRBV29-1	TRBJ2-5	.	TGCAGCGTTCTTAGGACACCTCAAGAGACCCAGTACTTC	CSVLRTPQETQYF
.	TRBV11-3	TRBJ2-7	.	TGTGCCAGCAGCCAACTTTACAGGGTGGGGGAGCAGTACTTC	CASSQLYRVGEQYF
.	TRBV4-1	TRBJ1-3	.	TGCGCCAGCAGTATCGGTTCTGGAAACACCATATATTTT	CASSIGSGNTIYF
.	TRBV2	TRBJ1-1	TRBD1	TGTGCCAGCGCGGGACAGTTAAACACTGAAGCTTTCTTT	CASAGQLNTEAFF
.	TRBV7-9	TRBJ1-5	.	TGTGCCAGCAGCCCCGATGTGGGGGGAGGGAGCAATCAGCCCCAGCATTTT	CASSPDVGGGSNQPQHF
few	TRBV30	TRBJ1-2	.	TGTGCCTGCACCCTGGAGGGTGCTGGGCCATCGGTTGGCTACACCTTC	CACTLEGAGPSVGYTF
.	TRBV5-1	TRBJ2-3	TRBD2	TGCGCCAGCAGCTTGGCTGGGGACTACACAGATACGCAGTATTTT	CASSLAGDYTDTQYF
.	TRBV29-1	TRBJ1-4	.	TGCAGCGTCTTCTTGGAAAATGAAAAACTGTTTTTT	CSVFLENEKLFF
.	TRBV5-1	TRBJ2-5	.	TGCGCCAGCCGACTGACAGAAACGTACCAAGAGACCCAGTACTTC	CASRLTETYQETQYF
.	TRBV20-1	TRBJ1-1	TRBD1	TGCAGTGTTCAAGACAGGGAAAGAGCTTTCTTT	CSVQDRERAFF
few	TRBV29-1	TRBJ1-1	TRBD1	TGCAGCGCTGTCAGACAGGGCACGGGAGCTTTCTTT	CSAVRQGTGAFF
.	TRBV25-1	TRBJ1-1	.	TGTGCCAGCATTAAAGGGGGGAACACTGAAGCTTTCTTT	CASIKGGNTEAFF
few	TRBV7-2	TRBJ1-2	TRBD1	TGTGCCAGCAGGGAGGGACAGTTCTCCTATGGCTACACCTTC	CASREGQFSYGYTF
few	TRBV21-1	TRBJ2-3	.	TGTGCCAGCAGCAAAGGAGATTGGCAGGGAGGGACAGATACGCAGTATTTT	CASSKGDWQGGTDTQYF
.	TRBV5-1	TRBJ2-5	.	TGCGCCAGCCAACCAGGGGGGTACCAAGAGACCCAGTACTTC	CASQPGGYQETQYF
.	TRBV2	TRBJ2-5	.	TGTGCCAGCGAGTGGACGCCTCAAGAGACCCAGTACTTC	CASEWTPQETQYF
few	TRBV9	TRBJ2-2	TRBD1	TGTGCCAGCAGCCATGCTACAGGGGTCACCGGGGAGCTGTTTTTT	CASSHATGVTGELFF
.	TRBV30	TRBJ1-4	.	TGTGCCTGGACTCGGGGAGATGAAAAACTGTTTTTT	CAWTRGDEKLFF
.	TRBV4-1	TRBJ1-5	TRBD1	TGCGCCAGCAGTCAAATGGGACAGGGAGGTCAGCCCCAGCATTTT	CASSQMGQGGQPQHF
.	TRBV4-1	TRBJ1-3	.	TGCGCCAGCAGTGCACCCCAGCGCTCTGGAAACACCATATATTTT	CASSAPQRSGNTIYF
.	TRBV6-5	TRBJ2-2	TRBD2	TGTGCCAGCACCCCTTTGGGGGGGGTATTCGGGGAGCTGTTTTTT	CASTPLGGVFGELFF
.	TRBV23-1	TRBJ1-2	.	TGCGCCAGCATTATCCCACAGGGTGGGGGGGATGGCTACACCTTC	CASIIPQGGGDGYTF
.	TRBV5-1	TRBJ2-3	.	TGCGCCAGCAGGCCCTACAGTGGGGATACGCAGTATTTT	CASRPYSGDTQYF